Here is one T cell receptor beta chain with its context. Its antigen is not known. The sample belongs to a study of blood T cells in healthy people across ages. Points from the study as a whole: Age advanced and TCR beta diversity per million T cells fell, roughly linearly.

Primed by a sample-barcoded 5' primer and a J-beta primer mix, a second PCR proceeded for about 6 to 11 cycles. TCRdb itself ran the 5' RACE reads through MiXCR, one entry per CDR3 protein. The sample has about 1.1 million distinct CDR3 sequences, 35% to 40% seen once; the top ten hold approximately 14%. Trimming took 6 bases from V and 1 from J, leaving 12 bases between them. Germline CDR1 and CDR2: ENHRY and SYGVKD. The CDR3 is 14 amino acids. Sequenced input: blood. The gene calls are TRBV10-3 and TRBJ2-5; a possible D gene is TRBD2 (5 bases). This TCR was sampled from a man aged 18-30 years in good health. The CDR3 DNA is TGTGCCATCAGCCGGGGAAACTTCCAAGAGACCCAGTACTTC. Protein product: CAISRGNFQETQYF.